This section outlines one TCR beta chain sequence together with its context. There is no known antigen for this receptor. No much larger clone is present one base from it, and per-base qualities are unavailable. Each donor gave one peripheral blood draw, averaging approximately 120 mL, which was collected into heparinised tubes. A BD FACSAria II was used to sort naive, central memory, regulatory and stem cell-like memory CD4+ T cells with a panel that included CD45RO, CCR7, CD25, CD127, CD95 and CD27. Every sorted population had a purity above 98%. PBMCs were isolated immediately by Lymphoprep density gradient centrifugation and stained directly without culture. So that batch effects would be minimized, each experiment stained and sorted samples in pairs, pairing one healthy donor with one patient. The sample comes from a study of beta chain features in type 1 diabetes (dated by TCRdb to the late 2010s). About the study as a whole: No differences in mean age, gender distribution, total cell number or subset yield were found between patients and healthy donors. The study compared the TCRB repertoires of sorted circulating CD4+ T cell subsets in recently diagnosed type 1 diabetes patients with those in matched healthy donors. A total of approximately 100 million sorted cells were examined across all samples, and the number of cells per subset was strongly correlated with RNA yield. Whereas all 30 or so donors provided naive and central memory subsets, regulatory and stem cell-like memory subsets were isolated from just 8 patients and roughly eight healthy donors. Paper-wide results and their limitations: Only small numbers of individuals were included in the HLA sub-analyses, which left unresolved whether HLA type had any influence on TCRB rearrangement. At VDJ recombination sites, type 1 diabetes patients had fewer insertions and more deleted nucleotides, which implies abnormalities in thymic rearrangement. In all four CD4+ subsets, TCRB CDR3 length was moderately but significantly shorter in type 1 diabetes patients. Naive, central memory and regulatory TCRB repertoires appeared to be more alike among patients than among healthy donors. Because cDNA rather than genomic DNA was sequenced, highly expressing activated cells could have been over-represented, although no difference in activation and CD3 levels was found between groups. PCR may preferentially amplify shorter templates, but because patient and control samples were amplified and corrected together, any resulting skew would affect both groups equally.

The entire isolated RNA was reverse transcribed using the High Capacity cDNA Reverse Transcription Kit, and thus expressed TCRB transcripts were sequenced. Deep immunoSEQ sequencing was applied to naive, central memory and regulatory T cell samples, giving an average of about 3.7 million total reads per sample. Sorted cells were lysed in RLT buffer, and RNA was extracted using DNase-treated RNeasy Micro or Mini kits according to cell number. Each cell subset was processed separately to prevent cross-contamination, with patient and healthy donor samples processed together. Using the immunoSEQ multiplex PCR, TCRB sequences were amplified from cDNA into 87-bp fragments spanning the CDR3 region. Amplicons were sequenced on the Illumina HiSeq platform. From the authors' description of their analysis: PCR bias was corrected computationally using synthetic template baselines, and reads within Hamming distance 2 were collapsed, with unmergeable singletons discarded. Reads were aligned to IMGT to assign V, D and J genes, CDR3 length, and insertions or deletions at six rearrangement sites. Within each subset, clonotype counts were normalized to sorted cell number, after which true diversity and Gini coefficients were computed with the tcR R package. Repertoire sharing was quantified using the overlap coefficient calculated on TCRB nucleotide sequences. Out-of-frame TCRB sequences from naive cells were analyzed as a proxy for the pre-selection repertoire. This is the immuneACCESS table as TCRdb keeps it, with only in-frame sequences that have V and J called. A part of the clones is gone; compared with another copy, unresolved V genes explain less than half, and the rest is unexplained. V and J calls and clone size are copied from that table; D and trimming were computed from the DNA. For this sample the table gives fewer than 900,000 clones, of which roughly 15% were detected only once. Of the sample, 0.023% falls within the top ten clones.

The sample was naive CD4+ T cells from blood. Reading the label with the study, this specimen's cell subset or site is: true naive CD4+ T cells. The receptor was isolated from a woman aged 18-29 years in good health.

The DNA sequence reads TGTGCCAGCAGCGTAGGCGGGACCTCGTACCAAGAGACCCAGTACTTC. Translated, it reads CASSVGGTSYQETQYF. The chain joins TRBV9 to TRBJ2-5, and TRBD2 may be the D gene, going by 6 matching bases. Deletion took 0 bases off V and 0 bases off J, with a span of 12 bases between the germline ends. Its CDR3 holds 16 amino acids, cysteine through phenylalanine. Just CDR3 DNA is preserved here, 48 bases in frame from base 1. Via the germline V gene, CDR1 is SGDLS and CDR2 YYNGEE. Outside the CDR3, residues come from the reference TRBV9 and TRBJ2-5 proteins, so the full variable domain is: DSGVTQTPKHLITATGQRVTLRCSPRSGDLSVYWYQQSLDQGLQFLIQYYNGEERAKGNILERFSAQQFPDLHSELNLSSLELGDSALYFCASSVGGTSYQETQYFGPGTRLLVL.